The present entry profiles one T cell receptor (beta chain) with its context. Clones were sequenced by immunoSEQ multiplex PCR, and TCRdb holds only the in-frame ones, with some missing. The data show roughly 130,000 clones, around nine tenths seen once. The sample originates from a study of PD-1 blockade in mismatch repair-deficient tumors. CDR3 length equals 15 residues. Germline lookup yields CDR1 MNHEY and CDR2 SVGAGI. V was clipped by 5 bases and J by 1 base, with 12 bases between them. The TCR originated in an adult with mismatch repair-deficient cancer. The chain carries TRBV6-5 and TRBJ1-3; tentative D call: TRBD1 (6 bases). This material consisted of peripheral blood, taken 70 to 73 weeks after starting pembrolizumab. CDR3 coding DNA: TGTGCCAGCAGTGCCTTCAGGGGTTCTGGAAACACCATATATTTT. Translation gives CASSAFRGSGNTIYF.